What follows is one T cell receptor beta chain and its context. The sample comes from a study of blood T cell repertoires in COVID-19. Study background: Samples representing acute and convalescent COVID-19 were sourced from the United States, Italy and Spain.

Method: immunoSEQ multiplex PCR; TCRdb's copy keeps in-frame clones and lacks some. The table lists fewer than 250,000 clones, about 85% of them singletons, with approximately 1.1% in the top ten. CDR1 is SGHKS, CDR2 YYEKEE, per germline (reference sequence). V trimming: 4 bases; J trimming: 0 bases; junction bases outside the gene matches: 5. This CDR3 spans 18 amino acids. Material: peripheral blood. The sequence was obtained from a man aged 30 to 45 with acute or convalescent COVID-19. This rearrangement joins TRBV5-5 to TRBJ2-1; the match to TRBD2 covers 15 bases. The CDR3 is CASSRGLAGGPSYNEQFF. The CDR3 nucleotides are TGTGCCAGCAGCCGAGGACTAGCGGGAGGGCCCTCCTACAATGAGCAGTTCTTC.